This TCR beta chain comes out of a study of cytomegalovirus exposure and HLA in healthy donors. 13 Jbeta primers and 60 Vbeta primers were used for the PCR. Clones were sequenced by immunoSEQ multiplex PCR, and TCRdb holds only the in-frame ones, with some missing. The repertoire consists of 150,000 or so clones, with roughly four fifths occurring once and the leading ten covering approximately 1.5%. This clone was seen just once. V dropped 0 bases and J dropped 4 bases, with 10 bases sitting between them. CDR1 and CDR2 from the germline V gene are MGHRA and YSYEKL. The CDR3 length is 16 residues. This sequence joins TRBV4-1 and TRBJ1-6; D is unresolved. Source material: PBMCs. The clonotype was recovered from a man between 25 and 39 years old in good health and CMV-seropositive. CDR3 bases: TGCGCCAGCAGCCAAGAGGCTGGAGGTTATAATTCACCCCTCCACTTT. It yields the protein CASSQEAGGYNSPLHF.